The next 14 T cell receptor beta chains were all read from a single sample in a study of neurological immune-mediated disorders. Using its own MiXCR run on the 5' RACE reads, TCRdb lists one record per CDR3 protein. The repertoire consists of roughly 70,000 distinct CDR3 sequences, with 3% to 5% occurring once and the leading ten covering under 1.5%. Sample: PBMCs. The receptors were gathered from a man aged 25-45 years with multiple sclerosis.

The sample holds many counts of this clonotype. The CDR3 loop is CASSQGTSGGSAYNEQFF. The CDR3 DNA sequence: TGCGCCAGCAGCCAGGGGACTAGCGGGGGGAGTGCCTACAATGAGCAGTTCTTC. The chain couples TRBV5-1 to TRBJ2-1, with 15 bases that match TRBD2. Unmatched junction bases numbered 7, after V lost 4 bases and J lost 2 bases. The CDR3 is made up of 18 amino acids. Germline assignment: CDR1 SGHRS and CDR2 YFSETQ.

In this sample, this clonotype turned up many times. The rearrangement links TRBV12-3 or TRBV12-4 to TRBJ2-5, with 8 positions matching TRBD2. V shed 4 bases, J shed 4 bases, and the junction held 8 bases outside the gene matches. The CDR3 loop spans 15 amino acids. The CDR3 here is CASSSRAGGSETQYF. The CDR3 DNA is TGTGCCAGCAGTTCAAGGGCGGGGGGTTCAGAGACCCAGTACTTC.

The sample holds many counts of this clonotype. The rearrangement links TRBV6-2 or TRBV6-3 to TRBJ1-5, with D unresolved. Germline V CDR1 and CDR2: MNHEY, SVGEGT. Trimming left V 5 bases short and J 2 bases short, with 10 bases between. CDR3 length equals 14 residues. The CDR3 bases are TGTGCCAGCAGTCAGGTAGTCGGCAATCAGCCCCAGCATTTT. Translated, it gives CASSQVVGNQPQHF.

The sample holds many counts of this clonotype. The rearrangement uses TRBV9 and TRBJ2-7; D perhaps matches TRBD2 (7 bases). The CDR3 totals 15 residues. V gave up 0 bases and J gave up 0 bases, with 10 bases separating them. Germline lookup yields CDR1 SGDLS and CDR2 YYNGEE. The CDR3 nucleotides read TGTGCCAGCAGCGTAGCGGGGGGCAGCTCCTACGAGCAGTACTTC. Translation: CASSVAGGSSYEQYF.

This clonotype has more than one count but fewer than ten. A much larger clone lies one base from this, so it may be a read error. The genes are TRBV20-1 and TRBJ2-1; D remains ambiguous. In germline, CDR1 is DFQATT, CDR2 SNEGSKA (reference sequence). The CDR3 loop spans 14 amino acids. Trimming pared 3 bases from V and 6 bases from J, leaving 15 bases between. The CDR3 is CSASRWGKVNEQFF. The CDR3 DNA is TGCAGTGCTAGTCGATGGGGAAAGGTCAATGAGCAGTTCTTC.

The V gene is TRBV7-2, the J gene TRBJ2-1, with 7 nucleotides matching TRBD2. V lost 0 bases to trimming and J lost 12 bases; unmatched junction nucleotides: 8. Germline V gene sequence: CDR1 SGHTA, CDR2 FQGNSA. This CDR3 has 14 residues. The CDR3 loop reads CASSLARGGAGQFF. CDR3 DNA: TGTGCCAGCAGCTTAGCGCGCGGGGGAGCGGGGCAGTTCTTC.

This clonotype was picked up many times. The CDR3 sequence: CASSLEGSSYNEQFF. CDR3 nucleotide sequence: TGTGCCAGCAGCTTAGAGGGGAGCTCCTACAATGAGCAGTTCTTC. J is TRBJ2-1 and V is TRBV11-2, with D perhaps TRBD2 (5 bases). Trimming left V 0 bases short and J 0 bases short, with 6 bases between. The CDR3 totals 15 residues. Germline assignment: CDR1 SGHAT and CDR2 FQNNGV.

This clonotype came up many times. V and J are TRBV13 and TRBJ2-3; 9 bases align to TRBD1. The CDR3 extends over 20 amino acids. Germline CDR1 is PRHDT and CDR2 is FYEKMQ (reference sequence). The trim removed 4 bases at V and 0 bases at J, leaving 17 bases unmatched. The DNA of the CDR3 is TGTGCCAGCAGCTCCTTACTCGCTTCGGACAGGGGTCATAGCACAGATACGCAGTATTTT. This codes for CASSSLLASDRGHSTDTQYF.

This clonotype was observed many times. The chain uses TRBV5-1 and TRBJ2-2; possibly TRBD1 or TRBD2 for D (5 bases each). The CDR3 length is 15 residues. V lost 5 bases and J 1 base, leaving 12 bases between the germline ends. The germline V gene has CDR1 SGHRS and CDR2 YFSETQ. The CDR3 protein is CASRWGSENTGELFF. The CDR3 DNA follows: TGCGCCAGCAGATGGGGGTCCGAGAACACCGGGGAGCTGTTTTTT.

This clonotype has a count of ten or more. J is TRBJ2-4 and V is TRBV7-2; 7 nucleotides line up with TRBD2. After removal of 5 bases from V and 3 bases from J, the junction contained 10 bases not matched to a gene. Looked up from germline, CDR1 is SGHTA and CDR2 is FQGNSA. This CDR3 has 16 residues. This CDR3 is CASSTGGGVGKNIQYF. As DNA, the CDR3 is TGTGCCAGCAGCACCGGGGGAGGGGTGGGCAAAAACATTCAGTACTTC.

This clonotype was found many times. Its ends do not fully match the called genes, so a read error is possible. This CDR3 reads CSAGRSSYNSPLNF. The CDR3, as DNA: TGCAGTGCTGGGAGGAGCTCCTATAATTCACCCCTCAACTTT. The chain has TRBV20-1 and TRBJ1-6; D unresolved. The germline CDR1 and CDR2 sequences are DFQATT and SNEGSKA (reference sequence). This CDR3 has 14 amino acids.

At least ten counts were recorded for this clonotype. V usage is TRBV20-1 and J usage is TRBJ2-1; 9 bases are shared with TRBD2. The CDR3 is made up of 14 amino acids. Germline V gives CDR1 DFQATT, CDR2 SNEGSKA (reference sequence). V gave up 6 bases and J gave up 3 bases; unmatched junction bases: 6. The CDR3 nucleotides are TGCAGTGCCGCTAGCGGGGCTCTCTACAATGAGCAGTTCTTC. Translating gives CSAASGALYNEQFF.

This clonotype was seen at least ten times. The J gene is TRBJ2-3, the V gene TRBV7-9; 14 bases align to TRBD2. CDR3 size: 18 residues. Trimming at V came to 3 bases and at J to 0 bases, leaving 5 bases not matched to a gene. Germline V gene sequence: CDR1 SEHNR, CDR2 FQNEAQ (reference sequence). CDR3: CASSLGLAGVSSTDTQYF. The CDR3 DNA sequence: TGTGCCAGCAGCTTGGGACTAGCGGGGGTCTCTAGCACAGATACGCAGTATTTT.

This clonotype was detected many times. The rearrangement links TRBV2 to TRBJ2-5, with D possibly TRBD1 on 6 matching bases. V gave up 3 bases and J gave up 2 bases, with 7 bases separating them. The CDR3 totals 13 residues. The germline V gene encodes CDR1 SNHLY and CDR2 FYNNEI. CDR3: CASSEGAQETQYF. The CDR3 DNA reads TGTGCCAGCAGTGAGGGGGCTCAAGAGACCCAGTACTTC.